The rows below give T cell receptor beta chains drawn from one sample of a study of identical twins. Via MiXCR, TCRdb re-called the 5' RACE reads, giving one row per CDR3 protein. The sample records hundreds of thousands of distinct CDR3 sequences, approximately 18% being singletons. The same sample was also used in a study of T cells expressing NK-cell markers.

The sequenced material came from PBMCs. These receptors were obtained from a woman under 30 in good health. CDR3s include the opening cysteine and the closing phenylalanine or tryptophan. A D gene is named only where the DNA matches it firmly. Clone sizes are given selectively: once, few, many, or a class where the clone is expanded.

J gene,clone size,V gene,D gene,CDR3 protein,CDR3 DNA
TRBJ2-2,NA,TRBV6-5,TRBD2,CASSFPSGGASTGELFF,TGTGCCAGCAGTTTTCCTAGCGGGGGGGCCTCCACCGGGGAGCTGTTTTTT
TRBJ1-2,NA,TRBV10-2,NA,CASRSSGPYGYTF,TGCGCCAGCAGGTCCTCCGGGCCCTATGGCTACACCTTC
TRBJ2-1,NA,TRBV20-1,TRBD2,CSARDGASGEQFF,TGCAGTGCTAGAGATGGGGCTAGCGGTGAGCAGTTCTTC
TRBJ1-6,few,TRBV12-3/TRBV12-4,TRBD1,CASSRRQGPSPLHF,TGTGCCAGCAGCCGTAGACAGGGGCCATCACCCCTCCACTTT
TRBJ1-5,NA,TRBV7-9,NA,CASSFTKSGYSNQPQHF,TGTGCCAGCAGTTTTACTAAGTCAGGGTATAGCAATCAGCCCCAGCATTTT
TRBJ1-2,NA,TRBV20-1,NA,CSARDPLYGYTF,TGCAGTGCTAGAGATCCCCTCTATGGCTACACCTTC
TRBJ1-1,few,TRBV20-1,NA,CSARRTAEAFF,TGCAGTGCTAGGAGGACAGCCGAAGCTTTCTTT
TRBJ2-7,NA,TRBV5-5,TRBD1,CASSHDRGTGYEQYF,TGTGCCAGCAGCCACGACAGGGGGACGGGCTACGAGCAGTACTTC
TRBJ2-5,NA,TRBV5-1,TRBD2,CASSFLAGALQETQYF,TGCGCCAGCAGCTTCTTAGCGGGAGCGCTCCAAGAGACCCAGTACTTC
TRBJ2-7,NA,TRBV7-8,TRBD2,CASSYVGRESSYEQYF,TGTGCCAGCAGCTACGTCGGGAGGGAGAGCTCCTACGAGCAGTACTTC
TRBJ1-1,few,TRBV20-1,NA,CSAIRTVNTEAFF,TGCAGTGCGATAAGGACGGTGAACACTGAAGCTTTCTTT
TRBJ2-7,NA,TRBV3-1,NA,CASSQDRTPWGEQYF,TGTGCCAGCAGCCAGGATCGGACTCCGTGGGGCGAGCAGTACTTC
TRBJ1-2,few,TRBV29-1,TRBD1,CSVDGFGTGVGYGYTF,TGCAGCGTTGACGGGTTCGGGACAGGGGTTGGCTATGGCTACACCTTC
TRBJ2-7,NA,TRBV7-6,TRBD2,CASSLASGLAGFEQYF,TGTGCCAGCAGCTTAGCCTCGGGGCTAGCGGGCTTCGAGCAGTACTTC
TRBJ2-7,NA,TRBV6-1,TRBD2,CATWSSREAYEQYF,TGTGCCACCTGGTCTTCGCGGGAGGCTTACGAGCAGTACTTC
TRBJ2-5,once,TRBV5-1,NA,CASSSQVGRGETQYF,TGCGCCAGCAGCTCCCAGGTGGGTCGGGGAGAGACCCAGTACTTC
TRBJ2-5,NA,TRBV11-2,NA,CASSLEGRQAMAQYF,TGTGCCAGCAGCTTAGAGGGAAGACAGGCCATGGCCCAGTACTTC
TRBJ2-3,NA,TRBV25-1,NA,CASGGTDTDTQYF,TGTGCCAGCGGAGGGACTGACACAGATACGCAGTATTTT
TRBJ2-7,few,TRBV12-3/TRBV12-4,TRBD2,CASSLGFGGRGEQYF,TGTGCCAGCAGTTTAGGGTTTGGCGGGAGGGGCGAGCAGTACTTC
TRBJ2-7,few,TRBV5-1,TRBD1,CASSLAGPRGTYEQYF,TGCGCCAGCAGCTTGGCCGGGCCCAGGGGGACCTACGAGCAGTACTTC
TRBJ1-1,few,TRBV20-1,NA,CSARDGGWNTEAFF,TGCAGTGCTAGAGATGGGGGCTGGAACACTGAAGCTTTCTTT
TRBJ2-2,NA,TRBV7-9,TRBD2,CASASPERGTGELFF,TGTGCCAGCGCCTCACCGGAGCGGGGGACCGGGGAGCTGTTTTTT
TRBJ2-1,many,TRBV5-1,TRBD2,CASSLVASGSGHNEQFF,TGCGCCAGCAGCTTGGTGGCTAGCGGGAGCGGACACAATGAGCAGTTCTTC
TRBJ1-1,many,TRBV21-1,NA,CASSKDGSMNTEAFF,TGTGCCAGCAGCAAAGACGGGTCGATGAACACTGAAGCTTTCTTT
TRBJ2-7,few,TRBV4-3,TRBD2,CASSQSRWVGRGIEQYF,TGCGCCAGCAGCCAATCGCGCTGGGTCGGGAGGGGGATCGAGCAGTACTTC
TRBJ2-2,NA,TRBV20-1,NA,CSATIGLGGELFF,TGCAGTGCTACGATAGGGTTGGGGGGGGAGCTGTTTTTT
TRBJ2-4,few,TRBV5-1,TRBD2,CASSSGLAGDRNIQYF,TGCGCCAGCAGCTCGGGACTAGCGGGAGACCGAAACATTCAGTACTTC
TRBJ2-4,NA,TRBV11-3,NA,CASSLVRESDIQYF,TGTGCCAGCAGCTTAGTCCGTGAGAGTGACATTCAGTACTTC
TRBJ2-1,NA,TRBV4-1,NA,CASSQVGAGSYNEQFF,TGCGCCAGCAGCCAAGTTGGAGCTGGCTCCTACAATGAGCAGTTCTTC
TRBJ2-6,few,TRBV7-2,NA,CASSWGPGANVLTF,TGTGCCAGCAGCTGGGGGCCCGGGGCCAACGTCCTGACTTTC
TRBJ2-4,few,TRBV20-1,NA,CSAFSGAKNIQYF,TGCAGTGCTTTTAGCGGTGCCAAAAACATTCAGTACTTC
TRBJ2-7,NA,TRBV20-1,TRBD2,CSAIMSGRTYEQYF,TGCAGTGCTATAATGAGCGGGAGGACTTACGAGCAGTACTTC
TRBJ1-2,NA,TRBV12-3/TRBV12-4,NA,CASKGLSHGYTF,TGTGCCAGCAAGGGACTTTCACATGGCTACACCTTC
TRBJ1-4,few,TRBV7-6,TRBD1,CASSLGQGLGEVEKLFF,TGTGCCAGCAGCTTAGGACAGGGCCTCGGAGAGGTTGAAAAACTGTTTTTT
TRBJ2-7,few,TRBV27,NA,CASSFSGTELTYEQYF,TGTGCCAGCAGTTTCTCCGGGACGGAACTGACCTACGAGCAGTACTTC